What follows describes a single T cell receptor (beta chain). This specimen comes from a study of shared clonotypes between healthy human individuals. CD45RO-negative, CCR7-positively selected cells formed the naive CD8 fraction, excluding terminally differentiated effector memory CD45RA+ cells. There are 14 residues in the CDR3. From germline, CDR1 is SEHNR and CDR2 FQNEAQ (reference sequence). Trimming at V came to 8 bases and at J to 4 bases, leaving 7 bases not matched to a gene. Clones were read by immunoSEQ multiplex PCR, and TCRdb kept only the in-frame ones, dropping some. Altogether some 1,900,000 clones are present, just under 95% being singletons, with the ten largest covering 0.95% to 1.5%.

The specimen sequenced was naive CD8+ T cells sorted from blood. The clonotype was recovered from a man aged 18 to 29 in good health. V gene TRBV7-9 combines with J gene TRBJ2-2; 7 nucleotides match TRBD2. CDR3 sequence: CASRGEGRTGELFF. The CDR3 region has the DNA TGTGCCAGCCGAGGGGAGGGTCGCACCGGGGAGCTGTTTTTT. Using reference TRBV7-9 and TRBJ2-2 for the parts outside the CDR3, the full variable domain is DTGVSQNPRHKITKRGQNVTFRCDPISEHNRLYWYRQTLGQGPEFLTYFQNEAQLEKSRLLSDRFSAERPKGSFSTLEIQRTEQGDSAMYLCASRGEGRTGELFFGEGSRLTVL.